These T cell receptor beta chains were read from a single sample in a study of memory B cells and T cells in multiple sclerosis. The table came from immunoSEQ multiplex PCR; TCRdb's copy has only in-frame clones and leaves some out. In the table there are 46,000 or so clones, over 70% of which are singletons. These receptors lack a known antigen. The specimen sequenced was PBMCs from blood kept in culture. Receptor source: a human donor with multiple sclerosis. Each CDR3 is given with its conserved first and last residue. A D gene is named only where the DNA matches it firmly. Some rows have no size entry. The others give once, few or many, or a class for an expanded clone.

CDR3 | DNA | D | J | size | V
CASSTRTGSTTEAFF | TGTGCCAGCAGCACCCGGACAGGGTCGACCACTGAAGCTTTCTTT | TRBD1 | TRBJ1-1 | few | TRBV7-9
CASSLEVNSPLHF | TGTGCCAGCAGCTTAGAGGTGAATTCACCCCTCCACTTT | NA | TRBJ1-6 | NA | TRBV7-2
CASSTTGTVNSPLHF | TGTGCCAGTAGTACTACCGGGACAGTAAATTCACCCCTCCACTTT | TRBD1 | TRBJ1-6 | few | TRBV19
CSVEEGQYEQYF | TGCAGCGTTGAAGAGGGACAGTACGAGCAGTACTTC | TRBD1 | TRBJ2-7 | NA | TRBV29-1
CSGEGNNEQFF | TGCTCTGGAGAGGGAAATAATGAGCAGTTCTTC | NA | TRBJ2-1 | NA | TRBV20-1
CASSPDRQPYEQYF | TGCGCCAGCAGCCCGGACCGACAGCCCTACGAGCAGTACTTC | NA | TRBJ2-7 | NA | TRBV5-1
CATTPAGFGYEQFF | TGTGCCACCACCCCGGCGGGGTTTGGTTATGAGCAGTTCTTC | NA | TRBJ2-1 | NA | TRBV15
CASSKETGDYGYTF | TGTGCCAGCAGTAAGGAGACAGGGGACTATGGCTACACCTTC | TRBD1 | TRBJ1-2 | NA | TRBV6-1
CASSLPTAGGEDTQYF | TGTGCCAGCAGCTTACCGACGGCCGGGGGAGAAGATACGCAGTATTTT | NA | TRBJ2-3 | NA | TRBV7-8
CASSWRAKDSSEQYF | TGTGCCAGTAGTTGGAGGGCGAAGGATTCTAGCGAGCAGTACTTC | NA | TRBJ2-7 | NA | TRBV19
CASTPETVPNYGYTF | TGTGCCAGCACTCCCGAGACGGTACCGAACTATGGCTACACCTTC | NA | TRBJ1-2 | NA | TRBV6-1
CASSERSDTQYF | TGTGCCAGCAGTGAACGGTCAGATACGCAGTATTTT | NA | TRBJ2-3 | few | TRBV2
CASSLRPGLNEQFF | TGTGCCAGCAGCTTAAGACCAGGACTCAATGAGCAGTTCTTC | NA | TRBJ2-1 | NA | TRBV7-3
CASRSTGQGGEQFF | TGTGCCAGCAGGTCGACCGGACAGGGTGGCGAGCAGTTCTTC | TRBD1 | TRBJ2-1 | NA | TRBV7-9
CSVEDHRFFPFF | TGCAGCGTTGAAGATCATCGCTTTTTCCCGTTCTTC | NA | TRBJ2-1 | NA | TRBV29-1
CASSSYSGATNEKLFF | TGTGCCAGCAGTTCATACAGCGGGGCAACTAATGAAAAACTGTTTTTT | NA | TRBJ1-4 | NA | TRBV28
CASSPSRGGLGELFF | TGTGCCAGCAGCCCGTCGAGGGGGGGCCTCGGGGAGCTGTTTTTT | NA | TRBJ2-2 | NA | TRBV5-4
CASSPQTGGEQYF | TGTGCCAGCAGTCCTCAGACAGGGGGCGAGCAGTACTTC | TRBD1 | TRBJ2-7 | NA | TRBV28
CASSLLAGVNTGELFF | TGCGCCAGCAGCTTGTTGGCAGGGGTGAACACCGGGGAGCTGTTTTTT | NA | TRBJ2-2 | NA | TRBV5-1
CASSLGVREGDEQYF | TGTGCCAGCAGCTTAGGTGTCAGGGAAGGCGACGAGCAGTACTTC | NA | TRBJ2-7 | few | TRBV11-3
CASSEENSYEQYF | TGCGCCAGCAGCGAAGAAAACTCCTACGAGCAGTACTTC | NA | TRBJ2-7 | NA | TRBV5-1
CASSPQGTVSNEQFF | TGTGCCAGCTCACCCCAGGGCACAGTTTCTAATGAGCAGTTCTTC | NA | TRBJ2-1 | NA | TRBV18
CSGMHVEGAEYGYTF | TGCAGCGGGATGCATGTAGAGGGCGCAGAATATGGCTACACCTTC | NA | TRBJ1-2 | few | TRBV29-1
CASSEFRQARDGYGYTF | TGCGCCAGCAGTGAGTTTCGGCAGGCAAGGGATGGCTATGGCTACACCTTC | NA | TRBJ1-2 | NA | TRBV10-1
CASSLVRPREWSNEQFF | TGTGCCAGCAGCTTAGTTCGGCCCCGAGAATGGTCCAATGAGCAGTTCTTC | NA | TRBJ2-1 | NA | TRBV7-9
CASSLIQSTGELFF | TGTGCCAGCAGTTTGATACAGAGCACCGGGGAGCTGTTTTTT | NA | TRBJ2-2 | NA | TRBV27